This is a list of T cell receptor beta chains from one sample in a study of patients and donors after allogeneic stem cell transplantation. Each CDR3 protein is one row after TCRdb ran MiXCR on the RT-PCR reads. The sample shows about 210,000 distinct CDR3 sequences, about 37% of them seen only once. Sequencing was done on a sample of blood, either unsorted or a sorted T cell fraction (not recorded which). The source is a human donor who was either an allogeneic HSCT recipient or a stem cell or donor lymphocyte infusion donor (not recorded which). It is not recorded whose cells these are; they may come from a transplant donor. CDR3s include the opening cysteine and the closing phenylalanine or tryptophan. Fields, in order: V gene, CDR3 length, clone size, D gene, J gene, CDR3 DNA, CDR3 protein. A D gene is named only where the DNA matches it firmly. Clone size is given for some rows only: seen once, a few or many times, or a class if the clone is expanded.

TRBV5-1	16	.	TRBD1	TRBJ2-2	TGCGCCAGCAGCCTCTGGACAGGAGGTTCACGCGGGGAGCTGTTTTTT	CASSLWTGGSRGELFF
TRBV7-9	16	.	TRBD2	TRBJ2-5	TGTGCCAGCAGCTTCGGGACTAGCGGGGGCCAAGAGACCCAGTACTTC	CASSFGTSGGQETQYF
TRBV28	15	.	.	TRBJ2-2	TGTGCCAGCAGTCATGATCTTGCGAACACCGGGGAGCTGTTTTTT	CASSHDLANTGELFF
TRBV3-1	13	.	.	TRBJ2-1	TGTGCCAGCAGCCGGGTTTCTTACAATGAGCAGTTCTTC	CASSRVSYNEQFF
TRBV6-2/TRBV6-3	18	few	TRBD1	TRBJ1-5	TGTGCCAGCAGTTACTATGGGTTTGGGACAGGGTTCAATCAGCCCCAGCATTTT	CASSYYGFGTGFNQPQHF
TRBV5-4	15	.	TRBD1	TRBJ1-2	TGTGCCAGCAGCTTGGTGGGACAGGTGAACTATGGCTACACCTTC	CASSLVGQVNYGYTF
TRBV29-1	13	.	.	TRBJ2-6	TGCAGCGTCTTCGGCTCTGGGGCCAACGTCCTGACTTTC	CSVFGSGANVLTF
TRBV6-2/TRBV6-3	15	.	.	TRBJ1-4	TGTGCCAGCAGCCTAGCCCGGGCGGCGAATGAAAAACTGTTTTTT	CASSLARAANEKLFF
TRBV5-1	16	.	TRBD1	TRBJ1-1	TGCGCCAGCAGCAGCGCCACCACGACAGGGGCCCTCGAAGCTTTCTTT	CASSSATTTGALEAFF
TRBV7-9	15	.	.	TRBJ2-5	TGTGCCAGCAGCTTAGGGACTCAGGGAGGTGAGACCCAGTACTTC	CASSLGTQGGETQYF
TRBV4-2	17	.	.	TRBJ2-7	TGTGCCAGCAGCCCCCGACGACACCCGGAGTTACTACGAGAGCAGTACTTC	CASSPRRHPELLREQYF
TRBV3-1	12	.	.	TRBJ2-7	TGTGCCAGCAGCCAAGCCGACTACGAGCAGTACTTC	CASSQADYEQYF
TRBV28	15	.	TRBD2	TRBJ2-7	TGTGCCAGCAGTTTCGGGACTAGCGTTCCCTACGAGCAGTACTTC	CASSFGTSVPYEQYF
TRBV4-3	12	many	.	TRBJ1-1	TGCGCCAGCAGCCAATCGGGCCTAGGAGCTTTCTTT	CASSQSGLGAFF
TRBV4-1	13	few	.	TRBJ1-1	TGCGCCAGCAGCCAAGTGGTGAGCACTGAAGCTTTCTTT	CASSQVVSTEAFF
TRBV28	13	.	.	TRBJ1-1	TGTGCCAGCAGTCGCCCGGACAGCCATGAAGCTTTCTTT	CASSRPDSHEAFF
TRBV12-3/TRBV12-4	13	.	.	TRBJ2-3	TGTGCCAGCAGTTTAGTGCGTCAAAATACGCAGTATTTT	CASSLVRQNTQYF
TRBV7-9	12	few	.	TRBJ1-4	TGTGCCAGCAGCTTGTTCATCGAAAAACTGTTTTTT	CASSLFIEKLFF
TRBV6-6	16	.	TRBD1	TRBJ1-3	TGTGCCAGCAGTTACTGGACAGGCAGCTCTGGAAACACCATATATTTT	CASSYWTGSSGNTIYF
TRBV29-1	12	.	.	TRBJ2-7	TGCAGCGTTCTGTCAGTTCCTTACGAGCAGTACTTC	CSVLSVPYEQYF
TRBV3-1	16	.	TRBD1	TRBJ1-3	TGTGCCAGCAGCCCGCGGACAGGGCACTCTGGAAACACCATATATTTT	CASSPRTGHSGNTIYF
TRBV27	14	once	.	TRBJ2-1	TGTGCCAGCAGTACCCGGGACGGAAACAATGAGCAGTTCTTC	CASSTRDGNNEQFF
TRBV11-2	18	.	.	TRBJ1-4	TGTGCCAGCAGCCCCCGCCTCAGGGGCGGAGGGACTAATGAAAAACTGTTTTTT	CASSPRLRGGGTNEKLFF
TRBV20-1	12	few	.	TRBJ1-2	TGCAGTGCCACTGACGGGTACTATGGCTACACCTTC	CSATDGYYGYTF
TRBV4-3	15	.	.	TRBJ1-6	TGCGCCAGCAGCCAAGTTAGGCCGGTTAATTCACCCCTCCACTTT	CASSQVRPVNSPLHF
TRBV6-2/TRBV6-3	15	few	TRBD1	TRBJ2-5	TGTGCCAGCAGTTACTCATGGACAGGCCAAGAGACCCAGTACTTC	CASSYSWTGQETQYF
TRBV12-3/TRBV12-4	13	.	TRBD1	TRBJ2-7	TGTGCCAGCAGTATCCGGGACAGGGACGAGCAGTACTTC	CASSIRDRDEQYF
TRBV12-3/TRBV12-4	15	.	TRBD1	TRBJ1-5	TGTGCCAGCAGTCGGAAAGACAGGGGAGGTCAGCCCCAGCATTTT	CASSRKDRGGQPQHF
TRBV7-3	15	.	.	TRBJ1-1	TGTGCCAGCAGCTCGGACAGAGCTCTGAACACTGAAGCTTTCTTT	CASSSDRALNTEAFF
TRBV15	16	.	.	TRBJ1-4	TGTGCCACCAGCAGAGAATACGGAGGGGCTAATGAAAAACTGTTTTTT	CATSREYGGANEKLFF
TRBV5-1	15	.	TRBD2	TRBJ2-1	TGCGCCAGCAGCTTCGCGGGAGACCTCAACAATGAGCAGTTCTTC	CASSFAGDLNNEQFF
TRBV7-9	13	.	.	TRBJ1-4	TGTGCCAGCAGCCCAGGGTTGCGGGAAAAACTGTTTTTT	CASSPGLREKLFF
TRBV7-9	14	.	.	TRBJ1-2	TGTGCCAGCAGCTACAGGGAAGCTAACTATGGCTACACCTTC	CASSYREANYGYTF
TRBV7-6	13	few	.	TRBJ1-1	TGTGCCAGCAGCCCGCCTCTAGACACTGAAGCTTTCTTT	CASSPPLDTEAFF
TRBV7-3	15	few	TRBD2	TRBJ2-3	TGTGCCAGTAGCCTAGGGACTAGCGGGGCAGATACGCAGTATTTT	CASSLGTSGADTQYF
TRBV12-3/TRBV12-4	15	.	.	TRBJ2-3	TGTGCCAGCTCCACTGCCCCCTGGGGCACAGATACGCAGTATTTT	CASSTAPWGTDTQYF
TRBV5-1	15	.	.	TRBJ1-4	TGCGCCAGCAGCTTGGGTGCGGGGAATAATGAAAAACTGTTTTTT	CASSLGAGNNEKLFF
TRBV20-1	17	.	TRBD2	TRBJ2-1	TGCAGTGCACCGACTAGCGGGGGGTTGAGCTCCTACAATGAGCAGTTCTTC	CSAPTSGGLSSYNEQFF
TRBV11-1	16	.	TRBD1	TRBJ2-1	TGTGCCAGCAGCTTTATAACAGGGGGCTTTTGGAATGAGCAGTTCTTC	CASSFITGGFWNEQFF
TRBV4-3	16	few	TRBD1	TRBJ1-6	TGCGCCAGCAGCCAAGATCGGGACAGGTTTCGGTCACCCCTCCACTTT	CASSQDRDRFRSPLHF
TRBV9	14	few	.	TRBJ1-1	TGTGCCAGCAGCCCGACGGGGGGTGGGACTGAAGCTTTCTTT	CASSPTGGGTEAFF
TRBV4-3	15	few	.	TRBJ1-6	TGCGCCAGCAGCCCTCTAATAGAGGCGGCTTCACCCCTCCACTTT	CASSPLIEAASPLHF
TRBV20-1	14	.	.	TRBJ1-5	TGCAGTGCCACCAATGGACAGAGCAATCAGCCCCAGCATTTT	CSATNGQSNQPQHF
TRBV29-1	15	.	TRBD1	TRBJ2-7	TGCAGCGTCGCAGGACCGGGACAGTTCCTCTACGAGCAGTACTTC	CSVAGPGQFLYEQYF
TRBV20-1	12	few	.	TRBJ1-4	TGCAGTGCTAGAGGGGGTAATGAAAAACTGTTTTTT	CSARGGNEKLFF
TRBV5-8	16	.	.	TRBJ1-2	TGTGCCAGCAGCTTGCCAAGGGCAGGCGGATACTATGGCTACACCTTC	CASSLPRAGGYYGYTF
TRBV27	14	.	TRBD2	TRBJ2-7	TGTGCCAGCAGTTTAGTGGGGGGGGCCTACGAGCAGTACTTC	CASSLVGGAYEQYF
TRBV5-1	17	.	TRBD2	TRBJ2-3	TGCGCCAGCAGCTTGGATACGGTAGAAGCTAGCGGAGATACGCAGTATTTT	CASSLDTVEASGDTQYF
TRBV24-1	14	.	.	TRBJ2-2	TGTGCCACCAGTGCAGGGGTGAACACCGGGGAGCTGTTTTTT	CATSAGVNTGELFF
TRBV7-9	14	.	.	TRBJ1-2	TGTGCCAGCAGCCAATCTCAGGGGATAGATGGCTACACCTTC	CASSQSQGIDGYTF
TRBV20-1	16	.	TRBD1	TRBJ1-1	TGCAGTGCTAGAGGACTGACCGGGACAGCGAACACTGAAGCTTTCTTT	CSARGLTGTANTEAFF
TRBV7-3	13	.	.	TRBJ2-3	TGTGCCAGCAGCTTAAGTGTTAGGGATACGCAGTATTTT	CASSLSVRDTQYF
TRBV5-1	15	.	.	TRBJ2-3	TGCGCCAGCAGCGGCCGCGGGCGGGACACAGATACGCAGTATTTT	CASSGRGRDTDTQYF
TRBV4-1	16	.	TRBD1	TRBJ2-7	TGCGCCAGCAGCCACCCATTTAGGGACAGGAGTTACGAGCAGTACTTC	CASSHPFRDRSYEQYF
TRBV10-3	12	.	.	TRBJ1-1	TGTGCCATCAGTGGGCCCGTTGGTCAGGCTTTCTTT	CAISGPVGQAFF
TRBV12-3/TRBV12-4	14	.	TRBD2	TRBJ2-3	TGTGCCAGCAGTTTTTCTAGCGGGACAGATACGCAGTATTTT	CASSFSSGTDTQYF